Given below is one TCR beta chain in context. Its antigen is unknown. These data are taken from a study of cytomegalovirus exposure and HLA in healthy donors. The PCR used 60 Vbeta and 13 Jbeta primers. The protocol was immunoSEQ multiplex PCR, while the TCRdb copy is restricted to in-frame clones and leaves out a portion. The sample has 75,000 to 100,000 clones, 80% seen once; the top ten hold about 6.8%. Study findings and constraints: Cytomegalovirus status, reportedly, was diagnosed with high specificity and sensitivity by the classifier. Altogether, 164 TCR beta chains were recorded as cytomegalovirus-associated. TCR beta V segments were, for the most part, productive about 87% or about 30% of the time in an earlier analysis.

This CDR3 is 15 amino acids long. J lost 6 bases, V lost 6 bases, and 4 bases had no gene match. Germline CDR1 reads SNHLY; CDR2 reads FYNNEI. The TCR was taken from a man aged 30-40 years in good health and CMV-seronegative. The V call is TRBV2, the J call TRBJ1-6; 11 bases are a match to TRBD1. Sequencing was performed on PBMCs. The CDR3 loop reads CASRGGQGGNSPLHF. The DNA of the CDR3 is TGTGCCAGCAGGGGGGGACAGGGGGGTAATTCACCCCTCCACTTT. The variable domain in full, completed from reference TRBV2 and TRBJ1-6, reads EPEVTQTPSHQVTQMGQEVILRCVPISNHLYFYWYRQILGQKVEFLVSFYNNEISEKSEIFDDQFSVERPDGSNFTLKIRSTKLEDSAMYFCASRGGQGGNSPLHFGNGTRLTVT.